This TCR beta chain stems from a study of cytomegalovirus exposure and HLA in healthy donors. The germline gives CDR1 SGHTA, CDR2 FQGTGA. Unmatched junction bases numbered 2, after V lost 3 bases and J lost 4 bases. The CDR3 runs 13 residues. PCR used 60 Vbeta primers and 13 Jbeta primers. The protocol was immunoSEQ multiplex PCR, while the TCRdb copy is restricted to in-frame clones and leaves out a portion. In all, the sample yields about 25,000 clones. The sample comprised PBMCs. The chain couples TRBV7-3 to TRBJ1-1; 7 positions match TRBD1. The sequence was obtained from a male donor in good health and CMV-seropositive. The CDR3 reads CASSLTGFTEAFF. The CDR3 DNA follows: TGTGCCAGCAGCTTGACAGGGTTCACTGAAGCTTTCTTT.